This T cell receptor (beta chain) was found in a study of T cells in women clearing cervical HPV infection (dated by TCRdb to between 2017 and 2018). Looking at the study overall: The cases were 20 to 25 women with histologically confirmed HPV16-related CIN3 or worse, and 2 of those women had invasive cancers. In the parent cohort, 8,500 to 12,000 women aged 18 or older were enrolled in Guanacaste, Costa Rica, during about 1992 to 1994 and were followed for seven years. This exploratory proof-of-principle case-control study, nested within the Guanacaste HPV Natural History Study in Costa Rica, compared TCR repertoires among women with different cervical HPV16 outcomes. A median age of approximately 30 years was observed in cases versus approximately 40 in controls, and no significant differences in baseline characteristics were found. Cases and controls were matched on age within five years and on year of sample collection. Blood from cases was collected at the visit where the lesion was first found, while blood from controls was collected once the infection could no longer be detected. Five blinded duplicates per group were added as quality controls, so that some 60 samples were obtained: around 50 participants and some 10 replicates. Among cases, blood sampling came a median of roughly 150 days after lesion detection, with an interquartile range of about 85 to 200 days. The 25 controls were women who cleared a single incident HPV16 infection within 12 months without developing precancer or cancer. Because only a few women had HLA typing data, the possibility that HLA type acted as a confounder could not be ruled out.

Every participant had a single incident cervical HPV16 infection, and women with prevalent HPV16 infections were excluded. Cervical HPV DNA was detected with MY09/MY11 PCR, and genotyping was done with dot-blot hybridization. Fifteen mL of heparinized blood was centrifuged, after which the buffy coat was aliquoted, frozen at -30 degrees C, and then stored at -80 degrees C. Genomic DNA was extracted from buffy coat specimens using QIAGEN kits. Here is what the overall study found, with its caveats: CIN3+ cases had significantly higher TCR repertoire richness than controls across sequencing depths, but evenness did not differ between the groups. Random forest classifiers that combined richness and V gene abundances separated cases from controls with an estimated AUC of around 0.83. Lower TRBV6-7 relative abundance was observed in cases than in controls (roughly 0.12% versus 0.15%; Bonferroni P = 0.0008). Because the number of T cells in each sample was unknown, differences in richness could reflect differing T-cell content rather than repertoire biology. Because of the cross-sectional design, the study could not determine whether the associations came before infection or resulted from infection, and neither effector/memory subsets nor HPV-specific T cells were isolated.

TCR beta CDR3 regions were amplified by multiplex PCR using the immunoSEQ assay from an average of 1200 ng genomic DNA per sample. To correct primer bias, the assay used a complete synthetic TCR repertoire to set an amplification baseline. The amplicons were sequenced on the Illumina platform. The paper's data handling went like this. Error correction of the sequences involved clustering with frequency ratios plus a modified nearest-neighbor algorithm, after which the sequences were analyzed in the immunoSEQ Analyzer using IMGT gene definitions. At each rarefaction depth, TCR richness and evenness were averaged across 20 rarefaction repeats, and samples with fewer sequences than that depth were excluded. Relative abundances of V, D and J genes were compared between groups using Wilcoxon rank sum tests, with FDR correction applied. Blinded duplicates gave an intraclass correlation of 95% to 97% for TCR richness and an average of approximately 83% across some 62 gene segments. As stored in TCRdb, this immuneACCESS dataset retains in-frame rearrangements with V and J assigned. A fraction of the clones does not appear; measured against another copy, unresolved V genes explain less than half of the discrepancy, and the remainder lacks a known reason. The V and J calls and clone size come from that table; D and trimming were worked out from the DNA. The sample table includes some 46,000 clones. Under 40% of the sample comes from the top ten.

Inclusive of the bounding cysteine and phenylalanine, the CDR3 is 13 residues long. Part of the CDR3 DNA is given, 30 bases translated from base 1. CDR1 and CDR2 (SGHTA, FQGTGA) derive from the germline V gene. V loses 8 bases of germline sequence and J loses 6 bases, and the interval between the two ends is 11 bases. As to this clone: Its antigen has not been determined. The read ends 3 residues early relative to the CDR3; the germline J gene fills the gap. The identical CDR3 is also encoded by other nucleotide sequences in the sample.

Sequenced: blood buffy coat. The rearranged segments are TRBV7-3 and TRBJ1-6; TRBD1 is possibly the D segment (5 matching bases). The receptor was isolated from a woman aged 18-70 years with a cervical HPV16 infection that either progressed to CIN3+ or cleared (not recorded which). The CDR3 reads as follows: CASGEGFNSPLHF. The part of the CDR3 DNA that was read is TGTGCCAGCGGAGAGGGGTTTAATTCACCC. Reference TRBV7-3 and TRBJ1-6 proteins supply the regions before and after the CDR3; the full variable domain is: GAGVSQTPSNKVTEKGKYVELRCDPISGHTALYWYRQSLGQGPEFLIYFQGTGAADDSGLPNDRFFAVRPEGSVSTLKIQRTERGDSAVYLCASGEGFNSPLHFGNGTRLTVT.